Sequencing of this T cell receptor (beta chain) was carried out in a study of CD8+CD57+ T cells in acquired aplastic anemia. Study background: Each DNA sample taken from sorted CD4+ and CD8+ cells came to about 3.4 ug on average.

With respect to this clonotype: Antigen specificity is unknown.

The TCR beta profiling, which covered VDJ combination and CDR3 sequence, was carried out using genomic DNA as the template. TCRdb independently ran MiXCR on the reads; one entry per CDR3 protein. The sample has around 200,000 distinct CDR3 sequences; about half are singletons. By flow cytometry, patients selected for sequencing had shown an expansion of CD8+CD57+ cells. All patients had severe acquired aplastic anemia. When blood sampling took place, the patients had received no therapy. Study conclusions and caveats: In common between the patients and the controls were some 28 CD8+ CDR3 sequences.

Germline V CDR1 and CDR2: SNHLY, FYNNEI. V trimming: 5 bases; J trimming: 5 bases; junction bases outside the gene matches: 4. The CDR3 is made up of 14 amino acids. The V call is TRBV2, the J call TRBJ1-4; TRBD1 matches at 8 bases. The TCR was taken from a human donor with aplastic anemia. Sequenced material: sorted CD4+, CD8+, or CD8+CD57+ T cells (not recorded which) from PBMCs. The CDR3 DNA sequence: TGTGCCAGCAGTAAGGACAGGGAGAATGAAAAACTGTTTTTT. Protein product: CASSKDRENEKLFF. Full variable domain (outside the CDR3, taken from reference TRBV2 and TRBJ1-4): EPEVTQTPSHQVTQMGQEVILRCVPISNHLYFYWYRQILGQKVEFLVSFYNNEISEKSEIFDDQFSVERPDGSNFTLKIRSTKLEDSAMYFCASSKDRENEKLFFGSGTQLSVL.